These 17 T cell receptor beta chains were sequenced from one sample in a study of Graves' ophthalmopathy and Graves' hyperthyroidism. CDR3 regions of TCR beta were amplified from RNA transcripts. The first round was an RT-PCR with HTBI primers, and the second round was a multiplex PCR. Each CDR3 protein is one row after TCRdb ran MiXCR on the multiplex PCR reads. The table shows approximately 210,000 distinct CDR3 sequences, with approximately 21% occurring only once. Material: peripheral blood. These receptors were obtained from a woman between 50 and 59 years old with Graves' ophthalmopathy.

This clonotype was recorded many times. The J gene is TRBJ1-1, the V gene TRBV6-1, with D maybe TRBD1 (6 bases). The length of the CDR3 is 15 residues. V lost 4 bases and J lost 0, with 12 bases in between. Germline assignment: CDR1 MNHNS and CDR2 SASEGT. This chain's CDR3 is CASSAQGRMNTEAFF. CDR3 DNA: TGTGCCAGCAGTGCACAGGGCCGAATGAACACTGAAGCTTTCTTT.

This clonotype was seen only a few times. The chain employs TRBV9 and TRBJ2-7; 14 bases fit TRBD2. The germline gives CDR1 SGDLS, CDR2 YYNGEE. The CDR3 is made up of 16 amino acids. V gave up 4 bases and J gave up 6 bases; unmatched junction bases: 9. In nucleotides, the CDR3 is TGTGCCAGCAGCTCTAGAGGGACTAGCGGGAGCTTCGAGCAGTACTTC. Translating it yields CASSSRGTSGSFEQYF.

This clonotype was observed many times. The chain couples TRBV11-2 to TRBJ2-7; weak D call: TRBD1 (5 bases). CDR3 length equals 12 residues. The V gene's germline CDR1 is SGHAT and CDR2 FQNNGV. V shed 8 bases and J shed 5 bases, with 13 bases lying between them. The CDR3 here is CASQLGADEQYF. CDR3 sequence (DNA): TGTGCCAGCCAGCTAGGGGCCGACGAGCAGTACTTC.

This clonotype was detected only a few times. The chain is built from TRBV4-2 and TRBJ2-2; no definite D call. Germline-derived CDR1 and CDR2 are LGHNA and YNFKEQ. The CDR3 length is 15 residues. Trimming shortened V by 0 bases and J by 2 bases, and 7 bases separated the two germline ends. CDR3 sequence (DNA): TGTGCCAGCAGCCAAGATGGCAGAAACACCGGGGAGCTGTTTTTT. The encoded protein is CASSQDGRNTGELFF.

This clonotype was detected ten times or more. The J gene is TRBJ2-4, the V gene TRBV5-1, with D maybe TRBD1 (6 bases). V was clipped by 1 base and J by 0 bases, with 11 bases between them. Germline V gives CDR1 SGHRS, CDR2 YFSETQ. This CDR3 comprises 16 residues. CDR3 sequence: CASSLFSGVAKNIQYF. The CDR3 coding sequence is TGCGCCAGCAGCTTGTTTTCAGGGGTAGCCAAAAACATTCAGTACTTC.

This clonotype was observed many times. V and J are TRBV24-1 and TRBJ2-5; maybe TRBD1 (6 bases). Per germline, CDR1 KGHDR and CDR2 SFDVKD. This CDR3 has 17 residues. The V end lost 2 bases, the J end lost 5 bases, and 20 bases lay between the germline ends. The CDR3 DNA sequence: TGTGCCACCAGTGATTCTGGACAGAGGAAATTTAGGGAGACCCAGTACTTC. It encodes CATSDSGQRKFRETQYF.

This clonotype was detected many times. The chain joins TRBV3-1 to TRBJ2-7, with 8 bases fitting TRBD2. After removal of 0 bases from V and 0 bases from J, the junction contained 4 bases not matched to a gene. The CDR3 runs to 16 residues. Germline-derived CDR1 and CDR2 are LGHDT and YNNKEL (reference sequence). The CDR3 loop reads CASSQDLAGYSYEQYF. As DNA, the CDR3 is TGTGCCAGCAGCCAAGACCTAGCGGGCTACTCCTACGAGCAGTACTTC.

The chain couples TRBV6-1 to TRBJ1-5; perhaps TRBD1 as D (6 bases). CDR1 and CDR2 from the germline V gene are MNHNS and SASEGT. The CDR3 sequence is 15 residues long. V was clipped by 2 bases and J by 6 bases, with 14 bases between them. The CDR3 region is CASSEYGGWGQPQHF. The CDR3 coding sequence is TGTGCCAGCAGTGAATATGGGGGCTGGGGTCAGCCCCAGCATTTT.

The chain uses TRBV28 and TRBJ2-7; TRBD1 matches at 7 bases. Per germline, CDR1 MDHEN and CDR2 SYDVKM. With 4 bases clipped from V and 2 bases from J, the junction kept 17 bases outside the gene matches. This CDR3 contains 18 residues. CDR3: CASSSSAPMTGRTYEQYF. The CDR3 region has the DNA TGTGCCAGCAGTTCCTCAGCCCCGATGACAGGGCGAACCTACGAGCAGTACTTC.

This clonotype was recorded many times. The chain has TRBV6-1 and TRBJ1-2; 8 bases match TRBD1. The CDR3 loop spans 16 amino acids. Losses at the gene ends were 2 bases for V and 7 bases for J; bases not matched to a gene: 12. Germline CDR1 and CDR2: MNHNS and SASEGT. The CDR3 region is CASSEPRGTGPGGYTF. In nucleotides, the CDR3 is TGTGCCAGCAGTGAACCGAGGGGGACAGGCCCAGGTGGCTACACCTTC.

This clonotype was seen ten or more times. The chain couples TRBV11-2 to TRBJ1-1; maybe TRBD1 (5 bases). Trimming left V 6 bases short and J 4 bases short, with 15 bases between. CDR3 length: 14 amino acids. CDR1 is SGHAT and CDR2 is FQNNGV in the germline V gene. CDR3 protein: CASRYQGLSTEAFF. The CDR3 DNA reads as TGTGCCAGCAGGTATCAGGGTCTTAGCACTGAAGCTTTCTTT.

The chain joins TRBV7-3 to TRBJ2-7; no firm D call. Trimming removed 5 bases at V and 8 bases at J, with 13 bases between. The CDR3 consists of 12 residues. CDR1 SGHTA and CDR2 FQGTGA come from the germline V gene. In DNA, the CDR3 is TGTGCCAGCAGCACCCATCCCCTCCAGCAGTACTTC. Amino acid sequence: CASSTHPLQQYF.

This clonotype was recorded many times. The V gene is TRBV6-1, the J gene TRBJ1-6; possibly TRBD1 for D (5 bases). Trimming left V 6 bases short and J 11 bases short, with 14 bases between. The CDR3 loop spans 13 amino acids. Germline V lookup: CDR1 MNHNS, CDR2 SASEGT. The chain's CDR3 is CASRYDDRTPLHF. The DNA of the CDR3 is TGTGCCAGCAGATATGACGACAGAACACCCCTCCACTTT.

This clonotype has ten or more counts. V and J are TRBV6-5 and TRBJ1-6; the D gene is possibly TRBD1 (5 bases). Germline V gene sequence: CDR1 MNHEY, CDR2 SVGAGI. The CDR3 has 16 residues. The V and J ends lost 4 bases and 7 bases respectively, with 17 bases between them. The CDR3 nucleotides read TGTGCCAGCAGTTCGTACCGGACGGGACGGAATTCACCCCTCCACTTT. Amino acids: CASSSYRTGRNSPLHF.

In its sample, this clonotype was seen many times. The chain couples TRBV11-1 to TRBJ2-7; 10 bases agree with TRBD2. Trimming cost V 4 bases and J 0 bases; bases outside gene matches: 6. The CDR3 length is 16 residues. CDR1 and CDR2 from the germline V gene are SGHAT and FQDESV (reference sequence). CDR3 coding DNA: TGTGCCAGCAGCTGGTTCCCTAGCGGGAGCTCCTACGAGCAGTACTTC. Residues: CASSWFPSGSSYEQYF.

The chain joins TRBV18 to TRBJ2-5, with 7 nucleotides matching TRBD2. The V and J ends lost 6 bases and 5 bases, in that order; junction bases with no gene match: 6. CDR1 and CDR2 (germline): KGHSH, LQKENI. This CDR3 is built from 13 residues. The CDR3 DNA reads TGTGCCAGCTCGCCGACTAGCTGGGAGACCCAGTACTTC. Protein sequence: CASSPTSWETQYF.

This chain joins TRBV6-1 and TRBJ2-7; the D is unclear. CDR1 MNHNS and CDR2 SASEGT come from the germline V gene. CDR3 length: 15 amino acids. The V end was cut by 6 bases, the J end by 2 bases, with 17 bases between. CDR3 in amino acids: CASSDHRPGPYEQYF. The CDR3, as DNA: TGTGCCAGCAGCGACCACCGCCCAGGTCCCTACGAGCAGTACTTC.